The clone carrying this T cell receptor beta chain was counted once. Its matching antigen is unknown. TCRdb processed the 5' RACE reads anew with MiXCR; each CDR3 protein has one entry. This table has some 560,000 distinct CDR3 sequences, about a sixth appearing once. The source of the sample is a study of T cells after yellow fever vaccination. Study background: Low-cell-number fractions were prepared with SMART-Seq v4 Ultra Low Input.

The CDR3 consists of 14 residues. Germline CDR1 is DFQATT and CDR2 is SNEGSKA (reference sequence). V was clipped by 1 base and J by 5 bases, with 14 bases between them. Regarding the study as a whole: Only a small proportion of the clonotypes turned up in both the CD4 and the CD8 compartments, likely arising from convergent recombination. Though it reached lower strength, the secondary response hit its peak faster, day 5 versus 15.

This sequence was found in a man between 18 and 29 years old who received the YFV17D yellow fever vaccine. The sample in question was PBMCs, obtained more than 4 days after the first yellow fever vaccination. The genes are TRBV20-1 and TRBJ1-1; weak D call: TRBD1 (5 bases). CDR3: CSARARRGRTEAFF. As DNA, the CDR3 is TGCAGTGCTAGAGCGCGCCGGGGCCGGACTGAAGCTTTCTTT.